These T cell receptor beta chains were read from a single sample in a study of regulatory T cells in long-lasting Graves disease. TCRdb called the multiplex PCR reads again in MiXCR, with one record for every CDR3 protein. The sample lists 450,000 or so distinct CDR3 sequences; around a fifth were seen once. This material consisted of peripheral blood mononuclear cells (PBMCs), taken when the disease was refractory, from a patient treated with antithyroid drugs. The receptors come from a female donor with Graves disease. Both conserved end residues are part of each CDR3. The D gene is left open where the match is weak. Size tells how often a clone was seen (once, few, many) or the class of an expanded clone, and some rows leave it out.

size,D,V,J,DNA,CDR3
many,.,TRBV6-5,TRBJ1-1,TGTGCCAGCAGTTACTCGAGTCTTAGGAACACTGAAGCTTTCTTT,CASSYSSLRNTEAFF
.,TRBD1,TRBV20-1,TRBJ2-2,TGCAGTGCTAGTCTGACGGGACAGGGGACCGGGGAGCTGTTTTTT,CSASLTGQGTGELFF
.,.,TRBV4-2,TRBJ1-4,TGTGCCAGCAGCCAAGTAGACAAACTGTTTTTT,CASSQVDKLFF
many,.,TRBV28,TRBJ1-1,TGTGCCAGCCCTAGATCACCGGGGGACACTGAAGCTTTCTTT,CASPRSPGDTEAFF
many,TRBD1,TRBV2,TRBJ1-1,TGTGCCAGCACCCCGACAGGGCCTGAAGCTTTCTTT,CASTPTGPEAFF
.,TRBD1,TRBV10-3,TRBJ1-5,TGTGCCACTCACCCTGGGGACAGGGATAATCAGCCCCAGCATTTT,CATHPGDRDNQPQHF
many,.,TRBV12-3/TRBV12-4,TRBJ2-7,TGTGCCAGCAGTTTAGAAAATTGGGGGGCAGGCTACGAGCAGTACTTC,CASSLENWGAGYEQYF
many,.,TRBV28,TRBJ2-7,TGTGCCAGCAGGAGAATACAGGGTTACTACGAGCAGTACTTC,CASRRIQGYYEQYF
few,.,TRBV6-9,TRBJ2-5,TGTGCCAGCAGTTACTCACCCGGGAGCCGTGAGGAGACCCAGTACTTC,CASSYSPGSREETQYF
.,.,TRBV10-3,TRBJ1-2,TGTGCCATCAGTGACCCGACGGGGGGCGCGGGCTATGGCTACACCTTC,CAISDPTGGAGYGYTF
many,.,TRBV7-2,TRBJ2-5,TGTGCCAGCAGCTTAGCGACAGAGCAAGAGACCCAGTACTTC,CASSLATEQETQYF
.,TRBD2,TRBV12-3/TRBV12-4,TRBJ2-2,TGTGCCAGCGGAACTAGCGGGAAGACCGGGGAGCTGTTTTTT,CASGTSGKTGELFF
few,TRBD1,TRBV6-1,TRBJ2-2,TGTGCCAGCCGCTACAGGGGGCACACCGGGGAGCTGTTTTTT,CASRYRGHTGELFF
once,.,TRBV30,TRBJ1-1,TGTGCCTGGAGTGTACGTCGGGGGTTTCCTGCGGCTTTCTTT,CAWSVRRGFPAAFF
.,.,TRBV7-2,TRBJ2-2,TGTGCCAGCAGCTTAGGGACCGGGACCGGGGAGCTGTTTTTT,CASSLGTGTGELFF
few,TRBD1,TRBV20-1,TRBJ1-2,TGCAGTGCTCGACAGGGTGGCGCTTGGGACTATGGCTACACCTTC,CSARQGGAWDYGYTF
many,.,TRBV2,TRBJ2-2,TGTGCCAGCACTGAAGGTGGCACCGGGGAGCTGTTTTTT,CASTEGGTGELFF
.,.,TRBV7-8,TRBJ1-1,TGTGCCAGCAGCTCCTCACGGATGAACACTGAAGCTTTCTTT,CASSSSRMNTEAFF
many,.,TRBV20-1,TRBJ1-1,TGCAGTCATCCGGCCCTGAACACTGAAGCTTTCTTT,CSHPALNTEAFF
.,.,TRBV7-2,TRBJ1-1,TGTGCCAGCAGCTTAAGTTTAGGGGGAGGTACTGAAGCTTTCTTT,CASSLSLGGGTEAFF
many,.,TRBV28,TRBJ1-2,TGTGCCAGCAGTTTATGGCCACACTACACCTTC,CASSLWPHYTF
few,.,TRBV19,TRBJ1-1,TGTGCCAGTAGTCGATTAGGGCAGGTGGGGCCTGAAGCTTTCTTT,CASSRLGQVGPEAFF
.,TRBD1,TRBV9,TRBJ1-1,TGTGCCAGCAGCTCCGGCAGGGGGGTGGCTTTCTTT,CASSSGRGVAFF
.,.,TRBV7-3,TRBJ2-7,TGTGCCAGCAGCTTAAACGCAAGGTTGTCCTACGAGCAGTACTTC,CASSLNARLSYEQYF
.,.,TRBV7-3,TRBJ2-1,TGTGCCAGCAGCCCCGTTCCCTGGCGGGTCTCCTACAATGAGCAGTTCTTC,CASSPVPWRVSYNEQFF
many,.,TRBV7-2,TRBJ2-2,TGTGCCAGCAGCTTATGGGCAGGGTCGATGTTTTTT,CASSLWAGSMFF
many,.,TRBV5-6,TRBJ2-7,TGTGCCAGCAGCTTGGGCGGATACTACGAGCAGTACTTC,CASSLGGYYEQYF
few,TRBD1,TRBV29-1,TRBJ2-5,TGCAGCGTTCTACAGGGGGCAGGGGAGACCCAGTACTTC,CSVLQGAGETQYF
few,.,TRBV29-1,TRBJ1-1,TGCAGCGCCGAACAGTACAGGTCTTGGGATCGGACCGAAGCTTTCTTT,CSAEQYRSWDRTEAFF
.,.,TRBV12-3/TRBV12-4,TRBJ2-6,TGTGCCAGCACCCTACTTTTTGACCTCTCTGGGGCCAACGTCCTGACTTTC,CASTLLFDLSGANVLTF
few,.,TRBV20-1,TRBJ2-7,TGCAGTGCTAGAGCGGGTCGGCTCAGCGAGCAGTACTTC,CSARAGRLSEQYF
many,.,TRBV20-1,TRBJ1-6,TGCAGTGTCACCACAAGCTCCTATAATTCACCCCTCCACTTT,CSVTTSSYNSPLHF
many,.,TRBV10-3,TRBJ2-5,TGTGCCATCAGTGAAGTTCTCGGGGGAGCGGGAGAGACCCAGTACTTC,CAISEVLGGAGETQYF
.,TRBD2,TRBV7-9,TRBJ2-2,TGTGCCAGCAGCTTGGAGACCACGGGGGGGAGAACCGGGGAGCTGTTTTTT,CASSLETTGGRTGELFF
many,TRBD1,TRBV9,TRBJ1-2,TGTGCCAGCAGCGCCCGGGACAGGGACGGCTACACCTTC,CASSARDRDGYTF
.,TRBD2,TRBV14,TRBJ2-1,TGTGCCAGCAGCCCAAAGACTCGGGCTAGCGGTGGACTGGGGGAGCAGTTCTTC,CASSPKTRASGGLGEQFF
few,.,TRBV19,TRBJ1-5,TGTGCCAGTACGAGAAGGGAAGTCGGTCAGCCCCAGCATTTT,CASTRREVGQPQHF
.,TRBD1,TRBV10-3,TRBJ1-1,TGTGCCATCAGTGGAGTGACAGGGCGCCATGAAGCTTTCTTT,CAISGVTGRHEAFF
.,.,TRBV19,TRBJ1-6,TGTGCCAGCCGTGAATGGGGGGATCATAATTCACCCCTCCACTTT,CASREWGDHNSPLHF
few,.,TRBV5-1,TRBJ1-2,TGCGCCAGCAGCCCCCAAGGACAGCGCGGGGCAGATGGCTACACCTTC,CASSPQGQRGADGYTF
.,TRBD1,TRBV12-3/TRBV12-4,TRBJ2-2,TGTGCCAGCAGGAGAGGCAGGGGGACCGGGGAGCTGTTTTTT,CASRRGRGTGELFF
.,TRBD2,TRBV20-1,TRBJ2-3,TGCAGTGCTAGAAGGCGGGAGGGTGGTCATCAAACGTATTTT,CSARRREGGHQTYF
.,.,TRBV30,TRBJ2-6,TGTGCCTTTGAACCCGGTCACCTCTCTGGGGCCAACATCCTGACTTTC,CAFEPGHLSGANILTF
many,.,TRBV20-1,TRBJ2-5,TGCAGTGCTAGGGAGTACCAAGAGACCCAGTACTTC,CSAREYQETQYF
.,.,TRBV6-1,TRBJ1-5,TGTGCCAGCAGCCACGGGATCTTGGGGGATCAGCCCCAGCATTTT,CASSHGILGDQPQHF
many,.,TRBV12-3/TRBV12-4,TRBJ2-5,TGTGCCAGCAGTTTAGTTCGGGGGCCCCAAGAGACCCAGTACTTC,CASSLVRGPQETQYF
many,.,TRBV11-2,TRBJ2-2,TGTGCCAGCAGCTCGCCCTCAGGCCGGAACACCGGGGAGCTGTTTTTT,CASSSPSGRNTGELFF
.,TRBD1,TRBV12-3/TRBV12-4,TRBJ1-2,TGTGCCAGCAGTCGACAGGGGGCGGGTGGCTACACCTTC,CASSRQGAGGYTF
.,.,TRBV7-2,TRBJ1-6,TGTGCCAGCAGCTTAGCTCAATCACCCCTCCACTTT,CASSLAQSPLHF
.,.,TRBV6-2/TRBV6-3,TRBJ1-1,TGTGCCACCGGGATACTTCAGGGAACTCGGGGTACTGAAGCTTTCTTT,CATGILQGTRGTEAFF
.,.,TRBV6-5,TRBJ2-7,TGTGCCAGCAGTTACGGGACGGAGACCTACGAGCAGTACTTC,CASSYGTETYEQYF
.,TRBD2,TRBV7-8,TRBJ2-2,TGTGCCAGCAGCTTAGCGGGCGGGGGGTTTCGGTACACCGGGGAGCTGTTTTTT,CASSLAGGGFRYTGELFF
.,.,TRBV2,TRBJ2-3,TGTGCCAGCAGTAAACTTTTCGACAATACGCAGTATTTT,CASSKLFDNTQYF
.,.,TRBV11-3,TRBJ2-2,TGTGCCAGCAGGTTTACCGGGAGCGGGGAGCTGTTTTTT,CASRFTGSGELFF
many,TRBD2,TRBV27,TRBJ2-7,TGTGCCAGCAGTTTCCTAGCGGGACAGCCAGGTGATGAGCAGTACTTC,CASSFLAGQPGDEQYF
many,.,TRBV28,TRBJ1-2,TGTGCCAGCAGTTTAAGGGGCGCCCGAGTAGGGGCTAACTATGGCTACACCTTC,CASSLRGARVGANYGYTF
many,.,TRBV7-8,TRBJ1-2,TGTGCCAGCGGGCTGGGGCGGAGATTTGACAGAAACTATGGCTACACCTTC,CASGLGRRFDRNYGYTF
.,.,TRBV5-4,TRBJ2-3,TGTGCCAGCAGCTTGGGAGGGGTGAGCACAGATACGCAGTATTTT,CASSLGGVSTDTQYF
many,TRBD1,TRBV12-3/TRBV12-4,TRBJ1-4,TGTGCCAGCAAAATGGGACAGAAAAATGAAAAACTGTTTTTT,CASKMGQKNEKLFF